Below, 21 T cell receptor beta chains from the same sample are listed, as sequenced in a study of shared clonotypes between healthy human individuals. Produced via immunoSEQ multiplex PCR; TCRdb's table is partial and in-frame only. Here the sample spans about 190,000 clones, about 66% being singletons. The sequenced material came from memory CD4+ T cells sorted from blood. This sample's subset: CD45RA-negative fraction. The receptor set was obtained from a young man in good health.

The rearrangement links TRBV6-6 to TRBJ2-5, with 7 bases aligning to TRBD1. V lost 2 bases and J lost 4; bases outside the gene matches: 7. This CDR3 contains 15 residues. Germline V lookup: CDR1 MNHNY, CDR2 SVGAGI (reference sequence). CDR3 nucleotide sequence: TGTGCCAGCAGTTACCAAAGGGGGCAGGTAGAGACCCAGTACTTC. Its translation is CASSYQRGQVETQYF.

The CDR3 loop is CASSSSFSGELYEQYF. CDR3 bases: TGTGCCAGCAGCTCCAGTTTTAGCGGGGAACTCTACGAGCAGTACTTC. V and J are TRBV13 and TRBJ2-7, with TRBD2 matching over 8 bases. The V gene end was trimmed by 4 bases and the J gene end by 3 bases; junction bases not matched to a gene: 11. The CDR3 is 16 amino acids. Germline V gene lookup returns CDR1 PRHDT and CDR2 FYEKMQ (reference sequence).

The V gene is TRBV29-1, the J gene TRBJ2-7; D is possibly TRBD2 (5 bases). Looked up from germline, CDR1 is SQVTM and CDR2 is ANQGSEA. The CDR3 covers 13 residues. Trimming left V 5 bases short and J 6 bases short, with 17 bases between. In nucleotides, the CDR3 is TGCAGCGTTCAGCATGTGGGAGATGGCGAGCAGTACTTC. This gives the protein CSVQHVGDGEQYF.

The CDR3 here is CASSATSWEDEQFF. CDR3 DNA sequence: TGCGCCAGCAGCGCGACTAGCTGGGAGGATGAGCAGTTCTTC. V and J are TRBV5-1 and TRBJ2-1; 7 nucleotides line up with TRBD2. Trimming removed 4 bases from V and 8 bases from J; junction bases left unmatched: 9. The germline CDR1 and CDR2 sequences are SGHRS and YFSETQ. The CDR3 is 14 amino acids.

This clone has only one observation. The V call is TRBV27, the J call TRBJ1-4, with 10 positions matching TRBD1. Per germline, CDR1 MNHEY and CDR2 SMNVEV (reference sequence). This CDR3 is 18 amino acids long. J gave up 0 bases and V 4 bases, and 8 bases lay outside the gene matches. CDR3 DNA sequence: TGTGCCAGCAGTTCGGGACAGGGGATACCTTCAACTAATGAAAAACTGTTTTTT. This codes for CASSSGQGIPSTNEKLFF. The whole variable domain, filled in from reference TRBV27 and TRBJ1-4, reads EAQVTQNPRYLITVTGKKLTVTCSQNMNHEYMSWYRQDPGLGLRQIYYSMNVEVTDKGDVPEGYKVSRKEKRNFPLILESPSPNQTSLYFCASSSGQGIPSTNEKLFFGSGTQLSVL.

This clone has more than one count but fewer than ten. This rearrangement joins TRBV10-3 to TRBJ2-7, with D hard to call. This CDR3 spans 13 amino acids. Looked up from germline, CDR1 is ENHRY and CDR2 is SYGVKD. V was shortened by 3 bases and J by 5 bases, with 11 bases between the two germline ends. CDR3 residues: CAISDGLSDEQYF. The CDR3 coding sequence is TGTGCCATCAGTGACGGGTTATCGGACGAGCAGTACTTC.

The table lists this clone with a few counts. This chain joins TRBV18 and TRBJ1-1; weak D call: TRBD1 (6 bases). Germline lookup yields CDR1 KGHSH and CDR2 LQKENI. This CDR3 has 13 residues. Trimming pared 7 bases from V and 0 bases from J, leaving 9 bases between. The chain's CDR3 is CASLQGVNTEAFF. The DNA for the CDR3 is TGTGCCAGCTTACAGGGTGTGAACACTGAAGCTTTCTTT.

The chain couples TRBV5-1 to TRBJ2-1; D uncertain. Germline values: CDR1 SGHRS, CDR2 YFSETQ. V dropped 3 bases and J dropped 0 bases, with 10 bases sitting between them. The CDR3 contains 15 residues. The CDR3 sequence: CASSSDPNSYNEQFF. The CDR3 DNA follows: TGCGCCAGCAGCTCCGACCCTAACTCCTACAATGAGCAGTTCTTC.

The chain employs TRBV7-2 and TRBJ2-3; 13 nucleotides agree with TRBD2. Trimming at V came to 4 bases and at J to 4 bases, leaving 8 bases not matched to a gene. Germline CDR1 SGHTA, CDR2 FQGNSA. The CDR3 has 17 amino acids. The CDR3 protein is CASSSRGLAGRADTQYF. The DNA for the CDR3 is TGTGCCAGCAGCTCACGGGGACTAGCGGGAAGGGCAGATACGCAGTATTTT.

In this sample, this clone turned up once. The chain is built from TRBV5-1 and TRBJ2-5; 7 bases line up with TRBD2. The CDR3 consists of 18 residues. The germline CDR1 and CDR2 sequences are SGHRS and YFSETQ. With 1 base clipped from V and 3 bases from J, the junction kept 15 bases outside the gene matches. CDR3 loop: CASSLRSPASGNKETQYF. The CDR3 region has the DNA TGCGCCAGCAGCTTGCGGAGTCCGGCTAGCGGCAACAAAGAGACCCAGTACTTC.

In this sample, this clone turned up many times. V and J are TRBV13 and TRBJ2-7; 7 nucleotides align to TRBD1. The germline V gene has CDR1 PRHDT and CDR2 FYEKMQ (reference sequence). The V segment lost 5 bases and the J segment 6 bases; nucleotides outside the gene matches: 10. The CDR3 has 14 residues. CDR3 sequence (DNA): TGTGCCAGCAGCCCTCGACAGGGAACGCTCGAGCAGTACTTC. It codes for CASSPRQGTLEQYF. The entire variable domain, with the rest obtained from reference TRBV13 and TRBJ2-7, is as follows: AAGVIQSPRHLIKEKRETATLKCYPIPRHDTVYWYQQGPGQDPQFLISFYEKMQSDKGSIPDRFSAQQFSDYHSELNMSSLELGDSALYFCASSPRQGTLEQYFGPGTRLTVT.

J is TRBJ2-1 and V is TRBV9; D ambiguous. CDR1 and CDR2 (germline): SGDLS, YYNGEE. The CDR3 length is 12 residues. Trimming shortened V by 0 bases and J by 10 bases, and 8 bases separated the two germline ends. The DNA of the CDR3 is TGTGCCAGCAGCGTAGTTGGTAAGGAGCAGTTCTTC. It translates to CASSVVGKEQFF.

Points on this clone: Other DNA sequences in this sample translate to the same CDR3. This chain uses TRBV5-4 with TRBJ2-7, with D possibly matching TRBD1 (6 bases). Germline V gene sequence: CDR1 SGHNT, CDR2 YYREEE (reference sequence). V shed 2 bases and J shed 5 bases, with 14 bases lying between them. The CDR3 covers 14 residues. The CDR3 DNA is TGTGCCAGCAGCTTAGGAGACAGGAACCACGAGCAGTACTTC. It is translated as CASSLGDRNHEQYF.

The J gene is TRBJ2-3, the V gene TRBV29-1; 8 bases agree with TRBD2. Germline lookup yields CDR1 SQVTM and CDR2 ANQGSEA. V lost 4 bases to trimming and J lost 0 bases; unmatched junction nucleotides: 3. The CDR3 is made up of 14 amino acids. The CDR3 region has the DNA TGCAGCGTTGCTCCTAGCGGGAGCACAGATACGCAGTATTTT. Translating gives CSVAPSGSTDTQYF.

The chain combines TRBV19 with TRBJ2-7; unclear D gene. V lost 5 bases and J 6 bases, leaving 11 bases between the germline ends. There are 12 residues in the CDR3. Germline V lookup: CDR1 LNHDA, CDR2 SQIVND (reference sequence). The CDR3 region is CASSPGWGEQYF. In DNA, the CDR3 is TGTGCCAGTAGTCCCGGCTGGGGCGAGCAGTACTTC.

The gene calls are TRBV18 and TRBJ2-7; D is uncertain. The CDR3 has 16 amino acids. Between the trimmed V and J ends, which lost 1 base and 3 bases, there was a span of 16 bases. Looked up from germline, CDR1 is KGHSH and CDR2 is LQKENI. CDR3 region: CASSPRSLIRYYEQYF. The CDR3 DNA sequence: TGTGCCAGCTCACCACGCTCCCTCATCAGATACTACGAGCAGTACTTC.

The chain has TRBV6-6 and TRBJ2-5, with TRBD1 matching 7 bases. V was pared by 6 bases and J by 5 bases, with 6 bases of the junction left unmatched. This CDR3 contains 13 residues. Germline CDR1 and CDR2: MNHNY and SVGAGI (reference sequence). In nucleotides, the CDR3 is TGTGCCAGCAGAAGACAGGGAAAGGAGACCCAGTACTTC. It yields the protein CASRRQGKETQYF.

The V call is TRBV27, the J call TRBJ2-1; the match to TRBD1 covers 8 bases. J lost 1 base, V lost 6 bases, and 8 bases had no gene match. Germline CDR1 is MNHEY and CDR2 is SMNVEV (reference sequence). This CDR3 is 16 amino acids long. Here the CDR3 reads CASSRQTGVSYNEQFF. The CDR3 DNA sequence: TGTGCCAGCAGCCGCCAGACAGGGGTGTCCTACAATGAGCAGTTCTTC.

V usage is TRBV7-8 and J usage is TRBJ2-5; D gene ambiguous. The germline V gene encodes CDR1 SGHVS and CDR2 FQNEAQ. The CDR3 extends over 13 amino acids. V lost 8 bases and J lost 4, with 14 bases in between. CDR3: CASAGVGRETQYF. The DNA for the CDR3 is TGTGCCAGCGCTGGAGTCGGTAGAGAGACCCAGTACTTC.

This chain connects TRBV6-1 to TRBJ2-5, with TRBD1 identical over 7 bases. The germline V gene encodes CDR1 MNHNS and CDR2 SASEGT. The trim removed 4 bases at V and 2 bases at J, leaving 7 bases unmatched. The CDR3 spans 15 residues. CDR3 residues: CASSAPWGQQETQYF. The CDR3 nucleotides are TGTGCCAGCAGTGCCCCCTGGGGACAGCAAGAGACCCAGTACTTC.

The CDR3 loop is CASSSLREGLYEQYF. CDR3 in DNA: TGTGCCAGCAGCTCCCTTCGGGAGGGCCTTTACGAGCAGTACTTC. The chain combines TRBV5-4 with TRBJ2-7, with 8 bases fitting TRBD2. CDR1 SGHNT and CDR2 YYREEE come from the germline V gene (reference sequence). The CDR3 spans 15 residues. J gave up 4 bases and V 3 bases, and 9 bases lay outside the gene matches.